This T cell receptor beta chain was sequenced for a study of control samples from healthy donors and cancer patients. Germline values: CDR1 SGHDT, CDR2 YYEEEE. The CDR3 consists of 14 residues. V was trimmed by 1 base and J by 2 bases, leaving 7 bases between them. TCRdb's copy holds only in-frame clones and misses some; the assay was immunoSEQ multiplex PCR. The sample yields about 270,000 clones, approximately 80% seen once. The sequenced material came from PBMCs. J is TRBJ1-3 and V is TRBV5-6; the D gene is possibly TRBD1 (6 bases). The TCR comes from a woman aged 55-70 years with lung cancer. The CDR3 protein is CASSLWDTGNTIYF. The CDR3 bases are TGTGCCAGCAGCTTGTGGGACACTGGAAACACCATATATTTT.